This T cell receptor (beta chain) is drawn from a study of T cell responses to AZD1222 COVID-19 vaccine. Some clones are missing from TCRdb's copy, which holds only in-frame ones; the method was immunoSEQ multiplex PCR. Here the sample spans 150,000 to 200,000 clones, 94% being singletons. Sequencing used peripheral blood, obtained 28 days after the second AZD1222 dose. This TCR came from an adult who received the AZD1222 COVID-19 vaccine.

The CDR3 DNA reads TGTGCCTGGAGTGTACCCCGGACAAAGGGAAACACCATATATTTT. Amino acids: CAWSVPRTKGNTIYF. The rearrangement joins TRBV30 to TRBJ1-3; perhaps TRBD1 as D (5 bases). Germline V lookup: CDR1 GTSNPN, CDR2 SVGIG (reference sequence). This CDR3 is 15 amino acids long. The V end was cut by 0 bases, the J end by 4 bases, with 13 bases between.